These T cell receptor beta chains were read from a single sample in a study of CD8 T cells in Susac syndrome. In TCRdb, the immunoSEQ multiplex PCR reads were re-called with MiXCR into one record per CDR3 protein. This table has 150,000 to 200,000 distinct CDR3 sequences, around 95% appearing once. Specimen: CD4+ T cells from PBMCs. Receptor source: a human donor in good health. The CDR3 runs from the conserved cysteine through the conserved F or W. Fields, in order: CDR3 DNA, CDR3 protein, clone size, D gene, V gene, J gene. The D gene is left open where the match is weak. Part of the rows lack a size; the others show once, few, many or a class for expanded clones.

cdr3_nt: TGTGCCAGCAGTTACTCACATACCGGACACCGTGCTTTCTTT
cdr3_aa: CASSYSHTGHRAFF
clone_size: -
d_call: -
v_call: TRBV6-5
j_call: TRBJ1-1

cdr3_nt: TGCGCCAGCAGCGCCGCGGGGGGTCACGAGACCCAGTACTTC
cdr3_aa: CASSAAGGHETQYF
clone_size: -
d_call: TRBD2
v_call: TRBV10-2
j_call: TRBJ2-5

cdr3_nt: TGTGCCAGTAGTAGGAGGGACAGTTATAGCAATCAGCCCCAGCATTTT
cdr3_aa: CASSRRDSYSNQPQHF
clone_size: few
d_call: TRBD1
v_call: TRBV19
j_call: TRBJ1-5

cdr3_nt: TGTGCCAGCAGTCCCTATCTACAGGGAATATATGGCTACACCTTC
cdr3_aa: CASSPYLQGIYGYTF
clone_size: -
d_call: -
v_call: TRBV27
j_call: TRBJ1-2

cdr3_nt: TGCAGTGCTGGTGAAATCAGGATCAGCTCCTACGAGCAGTACTTC
cdr3_aa: CSAGEIRISSYEQYF
clone_size: -
d_call: -
v_call: TRBV20-1
j_call: TRBJ2-7

cdr3_nt: TGCGCCAGCAGCTTTAGTGGAGGGGGCCCCTTGAACACCGGGGAGCTGTTTTTT
cdr3_aa: CASSFSGGGPLNTGELFF
clone_size: -
d_call: -
v_call: TRBV5-1
j_call: TRBJ2-2

cdr3_nt: TGCAGTGTACAGGGGCATTTCTCCTACAATGAGCAGTTCTTC
cdr3_aa: CSVQGHFSYNEQFF
clone_size: -
d_call: TRBD1
v_call: TRBV20-1
j_call: TRBJ2-1

cdr3_nt: TGTGCCAGCAGTCCGGGTCGAGCTAACTATGGCTACACCTTC
cdr3_aa: CASSPGRANYGYTF
clone_size: -
d_call: -
v_call: TRBV12-3/TRBV12-4
j_call: TRBJ1-2

cdr3_nt: TGTGCCAGCATCGACAGGGATAACTATGGCTACACCTTC
cdr3_aa: CASIDRDNYGYTF
clone_size: -
d_call: TRBD1
v_call: TRBV12-3/TRBV12-4
j_call: TRBJ1-2

cdr3_nt: TGTGCCAGCCGGGGCGGTAGGGGAGATACGCAGTATTTT
cdr3_aa: CASRGGRGDTQYF
clone_size: -
d_call: -
v_call: TRBV7-3
j_call: TRBJ2-3

cdr3_nt: TGCAGCGTTGGCCCTGACAGGGGAAACTATGGCTACACCTTC
cdr3_aa: CSVGPDRGNYGYTF
clone_size: -
d_call: TRBD1
v_call: TRBV29-1
j_call: TRBJ1-2

cdr3_nt: TGCGCCAGCAGCTTGAAATCAGGCCATAACTATGGCTACACCTTC
cdr3_aa: CASSLKSGHNYGYTF
clone_size: -
d_call: -
v_call: TRBV5-1
j_call: TRBJ1-2

cdr3_nt: TGCGCCAGCGGACCGGGACAGGGTCCCTACGAGCAGTACTTC
cdr3_aa: CASGPGQGPYEQYF
clone_size: -
d_call: TRBD1
v_call: TRBV5-1
j_call: TRBJ2-7

cdr3_nt: TGTGCCACCAGTGCCCCAGGGGCAGAGACCCAGTACTTC
cdr3_aa: CATSAPGAETQYF
clone_size: few
d_call: -
v_call: TRBV24-1
j_call: TRBJ2-5

cdr3_nt: TGTGCCACCAGCAGAGGCGGCGGACAGGGGTACGAGCAGTACTTC
cdr3_aa: CATSRGGGQGYEQYF
clone_size: -
d_call: TRBD1
v_call: TRBV15
j_call: TRBJ2-7

cdr3_nt: TGCAGCGTGCAGGGGGTCGGACAGCCCCAGCATTTT
cdr3_aa: CSVQGVGQPQHF
clone_size: once
d_call: TRBD1
v_call: TRBV29-1
j_call: TRBJ1-5

cdr3_nt: TGTGCCAGCGCCAACGGGGCTAGCTATGGCTACACCTTC
cdr3_aa: CASANGASYGYTF
clone_size: -
d_call: -
v_call: TRBV6-6
j_call: TRBJ1-2

cdr3_nt: TGCAGCGTTGAAGTGGGGGGATTGCGGGGGCCCACCTACGAGCAGTACTTC
cdr3_aa: CSVEVGGLRGPTYEQYF
clone_size: once
d_call: -
v_call: TRBV29-1
j_call: TRBJ2-7

cdr3_nt: TGTGCCAGCAGTGCATTTGGACAGCGCTACACCTTC
cdr3_aa: CASSAFGQRYTF
clone_size: -
d_call: -
v_call: TRBV2
j_call: TRBJ1-2

cdr3_nt: TGTGCCAGCAGCTCGGGACAGGGGGACACTTGGACCTTC
cdr3_aa: CASSSGQGDTWTF
clone_size: -
d_call: TRBD1
v_call: TRBV7-3
j_call: TRBJ1-2

cdr3_nt: TGTGCCAGCAGCCAAGATATTAGGCTCAGGACCCAGTACTTC
cdr3_aa: CASSQDIRLRTQYF
clone_size: -
d_call: -
v_call: TRBV3-1
j_call: TRBJ2-5

cdr3_nt: TGTGCCAGCACCCCAAGGGACAGGGGTAGCACTGAAGCTTTCTTT
cdr3_aa: CASTPRDRGSTEAFF
clone_size: -
d_call: TRBD1
v_call: TRBV3-1
j_call: TRBJ1-1

cdr3_nt: TGTGCCAGCACCCTAGCGTCAGGGTCGAACACCGGGGAGCTGTTTTTT
cdr3_aa: CASTLASGSNTGELFF
clone_size: -
d_call: -
v_call: TRBV5-4
j_call: TRBJ2-2